The rows below give T cell receptor beta chains drawn from one sample of a study of cytomegalovirus exposure and HLA in healthy donors. Assay: immunoSEQ multiplex PCR; the TCRdb copy retains only in-frame clones and omits some. Here the sample spans around 110,000 clones, 8.5% to 10% being singletons. Sequencing was performed on PBMCs. These receptors were obtained from a man aged 25 to 40 in good health and CMV-seronegative. Each CDR3 is given with its conserved first and last residue. D genes are given only for firm matches. Clone size is shown for a subset of rows, as once, few, many or a class of expanded clone.

clone size: few; J gene: TRBJ2-4; V gene: TRBV28; D gene: TRBD2; CDR3 DNA: TGTGCCAGCACCCCTAACCGCGGGAGGGATGCAAACATTCAGTACTTC; CDR3 protein: CASTPNRGRDANIQYF
clone size: -; J gene: TRBJ1-5; V gene: TRBV28; D gene: -; CDR3 DNA: TGTGCCAGCAGTTTTATCCCACCCACGGGTAGCAATCAGCCCCAGCATTTT; CDR3 protein: CASSFIPPTGSNQPQHF
clone size: few; J gene: TRBJ2-2; V gene: TRBV10-3; D gene: TRBD1; CDR3 DNA: TGTGCCATCAGTGGCTTCAGGGGGCTTGACACCGGGGAGCTGTTTTTT; CDR3 protein: CAISGFRGLDTGELFF
clone size: few; J gene: TRBJ2-1; V gene: TRBV11-3; D gene: -; CDR3 DNA: TGTGCCAGCAGCTTAAGGCAGGAAGTGCTCCACAATGAGCAGTTCTTC; CDR3 protein: CASSLRQEVLHNEQFF
clone size: -; J gene: TRBJ2-6; V gene: TRBV5-1; D gene: -; CDR3 DNA: TGCGCCAGCAGCTTGCCGATCGGCAGGGCTGGGGCCAACGTCCTGACTTTC; CDR3 protein: CASSLPIGRAGANVLTF
clone size: few; J gene: TRBJ2-5; V gene: TRBV7-2; D gene: -; CDR3 DNA: TGTGCCAGCAGCGCGTACGGGATACAAGAGACCCAGTACTTC; CDR3 protein: CASSAYGIQETQYF
clone size: medium-sized; J gene: TRBJ1-4; V gene: TRBV5-5; D gene: TRBD1; CDR3 DNA: TGTGCCAGCAGCTGGACAGGGGGAAATGAAAAACTGTTTTTT; CDR3 protein: CASSWTGGNEKLFF
clone size: few; J gene: TRBJ1-4; V gene: TRBV21-1; D gene: -; CDR3 DNA: TGTGCCAACGGGGTGTCATTGAGGTTCACTAATGAAAAACTGTTTTTT; CDR3 protein: CANGVSLRFTNEKLFF
clone size: -; J gene: TRBJ2-3; V gene: TRBV9; D gene: -; CDR3 DNA: TGTGCCAGCAGCGTAGAACCAGGGGTGAGAGATACGCAGTATTTT; CDR3 protein: CASSVEPGVRDTQYF
clone size: few; J gene: TRBJ2-5; V gene: TRBV7-9; D gene: TRBD1; CDR3 DNA: TGTGCCAGCAGCAAGACAGGGGGCCGGGGAGAGACCCAGTACTTC; CDR3 protein: CASSKTGGRGETQYF
clone size: -; J gene: TRBJ1-2; V gene: TRBV29-1; D gene: TRBD1; CDR3 DNA: TGCAGCGTTGGGACAGGGGGCTCTTGGGGCTACACCTTC; CDR3 protein: CSVGTGGSWGYTF
clone size: few; J gene: TRBJ2-3; V gene: TRBV4-2; D gene: TRBD2; CDR3 DNA: TGTGCCAGCAGCCTCCGACTAGCGGGAGCTGGGACCACAGATACGCAGTATTTT; CDR3 protein: CASSLRLAGAGTTDTQYF
clone size: -; J gene: TRBJ1-1; V gene: TRBV28; D gene: -; CDR3 DNA: TGTGCCAGCAGTCTTAGCCGGGGGGTTGGTACTGAAGCTTTCTTT; CDR3 protein: CASSLSRGVGTEAFF
clone size: few; J gene: TRBJ2-1; V gene: TRBV27; D gene: TRBD2; CDR3 DNA: TGTGCCAGCAGTTCGAGGTGGACTAGCGGGAGGGCCCTCGAGTACAATGAGCAGTTCTTC; CDR3 protein: CASSSRWTSGRALEYNEQFF
clone size: few; J gene: TRBJ1-1; V gene: TRBV18; D gene: -; CDR3 DNA: TGTGCCAGCTCAGCTCAGGGGAACACTGAAGCTTTCTTT; CDR3 protein: CASSAQGNTEAFF
clone size: -; J gene: TRBJ2-3; V gene: TRBV4-1; D gene: TRBD2; CDR3 DNA: TGCGCCAGCTCGCCCAGCGGGGGGGCTGCGGGCACAGATACGCAGTATTTT; CDR3 protein: CASSPSGGAAGTDTQYF
clone size: -; J gene: TRBJ2-3; V gene: TRBV19; D gene: -; CDR3 DNA: TGTGCCAGTAGGACCTTCAGGGGAACCGGCACAGATACGCAGTATTTT; CDR3 protein: CASRTFRGTGTDTQYF
clone size: -; J gene: TRBJ2-7; V gene: TRBV30; D gene: TRBD1; CDR3 DNA: TGTGCCTGGAGTGTAGGGGGGACAGGGGGATACGAGCAGTACTTC; CDR3 protein: CAWSVGGTGGYEQYF
clone size: -; J gene: TRBJ2-3; V gene: TRBV6-5; D gene: TRBD2; CDR3 DNA: TGTGCCAGCAGTTACGGGACTAGCGGGGGCCGGGATACGCAGTATTTT; CDR3 protein: CASSYGTSGGRDTQYF
clone size: few; J gene: TRBJ2-7; V gene: TRBV5-6; D gene: -; CDR3 DNA: TGTGCCAGCAGTTTTAGGGGTGGCGAGCAGTACTTC; CDR3 protein: CASSFRGGEQYF
clone size: few; J gene: TRBJ2-7; V gene: TRBV5-1; D gene: -; CDR3 DNA: TGCGCCAGCAGCTTGGTCAACGAGCAGTACTTC; CDR3 protein: CASSLVNEQYF
clone size: few; J gene: TRBJ2-7; V gene: TRBV27; D gene: -; CDR3 DNA: TGTGCCAGCAGTTTGAGGGCAGCGAGCTCCTACGAGCAGTACTTC; CDR3 protein: CASSLRAASSYEQYF
clone size: few; J gene: TRBJ2-5; V gene: TRBV7-2; D gene: -; CDR3 DNA: TGTGCCAGCAGCCCCGCTTGGGGGGAAGAGACCCAGTACTTC; CDR3 protein: CASSPAWGEETQYF
clone size: -; J gene: TRBJ1-1; V gene: TRBV5-8; D gene: -; CDR3 DNA: TGTGCCAGCAGATTAAACAGGGAAGCTTTCTTT; CDR3 protein: CASRLNREAFF
clone size: few; J gene: TRBJ1-1; V gene: TRBV9; D gene: -; CDR3 DNA: TGTGCCAGCAGCGCCGGGGGAGGCACTGAAGCTTTCTTT; CDR3 protein: CASSAGGGTEAFF
clone size: few; J gene: TRBJ2-4; V gene: TRBV9; D gene: TRBD1; CDR3 DNA: TGTGCCAGCAGCTTATCTCCGACAGGGGGTGAAAACATTCAGTACTTC; CDR3 protein: CASSLSPTGGENIQYF
clone size: medium-sized; J gene: TRBJ2-7; V gene: TRBV12-2; D gene: -; CDR3 DNA: TGTGCAAGTCGCTTAATGCGGGGATACGAGCAGTACTTC; CDR3 protein: CASRLMRGYEQYF
clone size: few; J gene: TRBJ1-5; V gene: TRBV2; D gene: -; CDR3 DNA: TGTGCCAGCACCCGAACGGGGTCCGGTCAGCCCCAGCATTTT; CDR3 protein: CASTRTGSGQPQHF